These 19 T cell receptor beta chains came from one sample sequenced in a study of regulatory T cells in long-lasting Graves disease listed by TCRdb under 2021. Libraries came from multiplex PCR. Sequencing was performed on an Illumina HiSeq 4000. CDR3 regions were amplified by Arm-PCR with iRepertoire HTBI primers to construct TCR beta libraries. In-frame beta chains were kept once TCRdb had trimmed the public reads at Q25 with fastp and called clones with MiXCR. Each CDR3 protein gets just one entry, which takes the most common genes and DNA from the rows behind it. Here the sample has hundreds of thousands of distinct CDR3 sequences; less than 25% occur a single time. 10% to 15% of the sample rests with the top ten. What the time point label conveys for this sample: persistent/refractory GD, antithyroid drugs over 5 years with positive TRAb. RNA was extracted from PBMCs in TRIzol for both TCR sequencing and RNA sequencing.

The specimen comprised peripheral blood mononuclear cells (PBMCs), sampled when the disease was refractory, from a patient treated with antithyroid drugs. These TCRs come from a female donor with Graves disease.

The chain uses TRBV20-1 and TRBJ2-3; the match to TRBD2 covers 7 bases. Germline CDR1 reads DFQATT; CDR2 reads SNEGSKA (reference sequence). The CDR3 runs to 14 residues. The V and J ends lost 5 bases and 2 bases, in that order; junction bases with no gene match: 7. The CDR3 is CSAGPGTNTDTQYF. The CDR3 DNA reads TGCAGTGCTGGGCCAGGGACTAACACAGATACGCAGTATTTT.

The chain is built from TRBV29-1 and TRBJ1-2; the match to TRBD1 covers 10 bases. Germline V CDR1 and CDR2: SQVTM, ANQGSEA. This CDR3 contains 14 residues. J was trimmed by 12 bases and V by 3 bases; bases with no gene match: 13. CDR3 sequence reads: CSVEDIGTGVGHTF. The DNA for the CDR3 is TGCAGCGTTGAGGACATCGGGACAGGGGTAGGCCACACCTTC.

The chain combines TRBV5-1 with TRBJ1-1; no clear D. Trimming removed 2 bases from V and 1 base from J, with 6 bases in between. CDR1 and CDR2 from the germline V gene are SGHRS and YFSETQ. The CDR3 runs 13 residues. Written as DNA, the CDR3 is TGCGCCAGCAGCTTTACAACGAACACTGAAGCTTTCTTT. It translates to CASSFTTNTEAFF.

This clonotype was counted ten times or more. The chain couples TRBV28 to TRBJ1-5; 8 bases fit TRBD1. V dropped 2 bases and J dropped 6; count of bases not matched to a gene: 9. CDR1 and CDR2 (germline): MDHEN, SYDVKM. This CDR3 region has 16 residues. CDR3 in amino acids: CASSLEQGAGGQPQHF. The CDR3 nucleotides read TGTGCCAGCAGTTTAGAGCAGGGGGCAGGAGGTCAGCCCCAGCATTTT.

This clonotype has just a few counts. V and J are TRBV11-2 and TRBJ2-2; possibly TRBD2 for D (6 bases). Germline V CDR1 and CDR2: SGHAT, FQNNGV. The germline V and J ends were trimmed by 1 base and 7 bases, with 10 bases remaining between them. The CDR3 length is 14 residues. CDR3 residues: CASSLGSGGGELFF. The CDR3 DNA follows: TGTGCCAGCAGCTTAGGTAGCGGTGGCGGGGAGCTGTTTTTT.

The V call is TRBV28, the J call TRBJ2-1; 10 nucleotides agree with TRBD1. Per germline, CDR1 MDHEN and CDR2 SYDVKM. CDR3 size: 15 residues. V trimming: 3 bases; J trimming: 8 bases; junction bases outside the gene matches: 7. The chain's CDR3 is CASSFPGQGIHEQFF. As DNA, the CDR3 is TGTGCCAGCAGTTTCCCGGGACAGGGGATCCATGAGCAGTTCTTC.

This chain links TRBV18 with TRBJ1-2, with D uncertain. This CDR3 is built from 13 residues. Germline V gives CDR1 KGHSH, CDR2 LQKENI. Trimming took 3 bases from V and 8 from J, leaving 13 bases between them. The CDR3 DNA follows: TGTGCCAGCTCACCCCCAAATCTCGACGGCTACACCTTC. It is translated as CASSPPNLDGYTF. The whole variable domain, remainder taken from reference TRBV18 and TRBJ1-2, is NAGVMQNPRHLVRRRGQEARLRCSPMKGHSHVYWYRQLPEEGLKFMVYLQKENIIDESGMPKERFSAEFPKEGPSILRIQQVVRGDSAAYFCASSPPNLDGYTFGSGTRLTVV.

This clonotype was detected ten times or more. At one boundary the junction diverges from the germline segment, which might be a read error. This chain uses TRBV2 with TRBJ1-5; D gene unclear. The CDR3 contains 15 residues. Germline V gene sequence: CDR1 SNHLY, CDR2 FYNNEI. CDR3 in DNA: TGTGCCAGCAGTGAAGTGGTATCGGGAGATCAGCTCCAGCATTTT. Translated: CASSEVVSGDQLQHF. Complete variable domain (other parts from reference TRBV2 and TRBJ1-5): EPEVTQTPSHQVTQMGQEVILRCVPISNHLYFYWYRQILGQKVEFLVSFYNNEISEKSEIFDDQFSVERPDGSNFTLKIRSTKLEDSAMYFCASSEVVSGDQLQHFGDGTRLSIL.

DNA for the CDR3: TGTGCCAGCAGTTTACAGCGCAATCAGCCCCAGCATTTT. This translates into CASSLQRNQPQHF. The chain uses TRBV28 and TRBJ1-5; no definite D call. The germline V and J ends were trimmed by 2 bases and 2 bases, with 4 bases remaining between them. The CDR3 extends over 13 amino acids. CDR1 is MDHEN and CDR2 is SYDVKM in the germline V gene.

The V and J genes are TRBV20-1 and TRBJ1-1; TRBD1 is a possible D gene (5 bases). V lost 3 bases and J lost 4, with 15 bases in between. The CDR3 is 14 residues long. Germline V CDR1 and CDR2: DFQATT, SNEGSKA (reference sequence). This chain's CDR3 is CSARGGGVVTEAFF. The CDR3 coding sequence is TGCAGTGCTAGGGGAGGAGGGGTGGTCACTGAAGCTTTCTTT.

As for this clonotype: One base away lies a much larger clone, so this may be a sequencing read error. The chain carries TRBV12-3 or TRBV12-4 and TRBJ1-1, with D unresolved. V lost 5 bases and J lost 7, with 14 bases in between. CDR3 length: 13 amino acids. The CDR3: CASSREGMGEAFF. The CDR3 DNA reads TGTGCCAGCAGTCGGGAGGGAATGGGTGAAGCTTTCTTT.

Comment on this clonotype: A clone one base away is much larger, so this may be a read error. This chain links TRBV20-1 with TRBJ2-5; no clear D. CDR1 is DFQATT and CDR2 is SNEGSKA in the germline V gene (reference sequence). The V end was cut by 5 bases, the J end by 0 bases, with 10 bases between. CDR3 length: 13 residues. The CDR3 coding sequence is TGCAGTGCTCAGACACAGTACCAAGAGACCCAGTACTTC. The encoded protein is CSAQTQYQETQYF.

As for this clonotype: Here the CDR3 omits its conserved ending phenylalanine or tryptophan, so a read error is the likely source. The limits of the CDR3 on the DNA are not certain, so only TCRdb's listed CDR3 is given. The chain couples TRBV4-3 to TRBJ1-1; the table's D gene call, TRBD1, was not cross checked with the DNA. Including both end residues, the CDR3 is 14 amino acids long. The germline V gene encodes CDR1 LGHNA and CDR2 YSLEER. CDR3 region: CASSQEYWDSVITA.

This clonotype was observed a few times. The chain uses TRBV7-2 and TRBJ1-3; D might be TRBD1 (6 bases). This CDR3 has 14 amino acids. Germline lookup yields CDR1 SGHTA and CDR2 FQGNSA. Trimming removed 5 bases at V and 7 bases at J, with 15 bases between. The CDR3 DNA reads as TGTGCCAGCAGCCAAATAGGGCAGGGGAACACCATATATTTT. Its protein product is CASSQIGQGNTIYF.

This clonotype was detected many times. The genes are TRBV28 and TRBJ1-2, with 9 positions matching TRBD1. Germline loops: CDR1 MDHEN, CDR2 SYDVKM. The CDR3 has 17 amino acids. The V segment lost 5 bases and the J segment 2 bases; nucleotides outside the gene matches: 12. The CDR3, as DNA: TGTGCCAGCAGTCCCCCCGGGACAGGGTATGAGAACTATGGCTACACCTTC. Translating it yields CASSPPGTGYENYGYTF.

The V and J genes are TRBV11-2 and TRBJ2-7; 10 bases fit TRBD2. The CDR3 covers 16 residues. Germline V gives CDR1 SGHAT, CDR2 FQNNGV. V trimming: 5 bases; J trimming: 0 bases; junction bases outside the gene matches: 7. The CDR3 DNA reads as TGTGCCAGCAGCAAAACCGGACTAGCGGACTCCTACGAGCAGTACTTC. Translating it yields CASSKTGLADSYEQYF.

The V and J genes are TRBV5-6 and TRBJ1-1, with 10 nucleotides matching TRBD1. V dropped 5 bases and J dropped 1; count of bases not matched to a gene: 8. The CDR3 runs 16 residues. Germline V lookup: CDR1 SGHDT, CDR2 YYEEEE. CDR3 sequence reads: CASSSAGQGSNTEAFF. CDR3 sequence (DNA): TGTGCCAGCAGTTCCGCGGGACAGGGGTCGAACACTGAAGCTTTCTTT.

A remark on this clonotype: This sequence may be a read error, since a much larger clone differs from it by one base. The V gene is TRBV29-1, the J gene TRBJ2-5, with a possible D match to TRBD1 (5 bases). Germline V gene lookup returns CDR1 SQVTM and CDR2 ANQGSEA. CDR3 length: 13 amino acids. In DNA form, the CDR3 reads TGCAGCGTTGCCAGGGCGCTTCGAGAGGCCCAGTACTTC. Translation: CSVARALREAQYF.

The table lists this clonotype with many counts. The chain carries TRBV28 and TRBJ2-7; TRBD1 agrees at 7 bases. The trim removed 4 bases at V and 0 bases at J, leaving 9 bases unmatched. The CDR3 consists of 16 residues. The germline CDR1 and CDR2 sequences are MDHEN and SYDVKM. The CDR3 region has the DNA TGTGCCAGCAGTTCAAGGGGGCCCTTGAGCTCCTACGAGCAGTACTTC. It encodes CASSSRGPLSSYEQYF.